The source of this T cell receptor (beta chain) is a study of T cells in Graves' hyperthyroidism and ophthalmopathy. Study results and limitations: Most thyroid clonotypes with frequency above 0.001 were detected in blood.

Researchers took RNA transcripts and amplified the TCR beta CDR3 regions from them. HTBI primers were used for first-round RT-PCR of the TCR CDR3. TCRdb redid the calling of the multiplex PCR reads with MiXCR, one entry per CDR3 protein. The table includes over 650,000 distinct CDR3 sequences, approximately 42% detected once. Reasons for excluding patients were uncontrolled infection, other autoimmune disease, pregnancy or lactation. The table lists this clonotype with a few counts. Its target is not known. The V gene lost 4 bases and the J gene lost 6 bases, with 16 bases spanning the gap. The germline gives CDR1 SGHRS, CDR2 YFSETQ. This CDR3 region has 14 residues.

Source material: peripheral blood or thyroid tissue (not recorded which). The chain couples TRBV5-1 to TRBJ1-1; D perhaps matches TRBD1 (5 bases). The sequence was obtained from an adult man with Graves' disease, either hyperthyroidism or ophthalmopathy (not recorded which). The CDR3 sequence is CASSDLTGEAEAFF. In nucleotides, the CDR3 is TGCGCCAGCAGCGATCTCACAGGAGAGGCTGAAGCTTTCTTT.